This T cell receptor (beta chain) was recovered during a study of blood T cell repertoires in COVID-19. Study overall: Italy, Spain and the United States were the sources of the convalescent and acute COVID-19 samples. T cells, B-cell-depleted T cells, or PBMCs provided the cDNA or gDNA that served as material.

V lost 1 base, J lost 6 bases, and 5 bases stayed unmatched. This CDR3 region has 13 residues. Germline lookup yields CDR1 GTSNPN and CDR2 SVGIG (reference sequence). Authors' processing steps: Counts of nucleated cells, estimated from reference gene primer amplification, were obtained. TCRdb's copy holds only in-frame clones and misses some; the assay was immunoSEQ multiplex PCR. The DNA was the basis for D and trimming; V, J and clone size are from that table. The table has some 76,000 clones, approximately 90% seen once. This clone has more than one count but fewer than ten. Sequenced: peripheral blood. This clonotype was obtained from a man in his sixties with acute or convalescent COVID-19. The rearrangement uses TRBV30 and TRBJ2-7, with 8 bases fitting TRBD1. CDR3 residues: CAWSGDTGGEQYF. CDR3 bases: TGTGCCTGGAGTGGCGATACAGGGGGCGAGCAGTACTTC.